The 7 T cell receptor beta chains presented below share a single source sample, sequenced in a study of cytomegalovirus exposure and HLA in healthy donors. Both 60 Vbeta primers and 13 Jbeta primers went into the PCR. The data were produced by immunoSEQ multiplex PCR, yet TCRdb's version contains in-frame clones alone and is incomplete. The data show about 110,000 clones, 60% to 80% seen once. Sequenced material: PBMCs. The origin of the receptors is a boy between 10 and 17 years old in good health and CMV-seronegative.

This sequence joins TRBV4-2 and TRBJ2-1, with 7 bases aligning to TRBD2. V shed 0 bases, J shed 7 bases, and the junction held 9 bases outside the gene matches. The CDR3 loop spans 16 amino acids. The germline V gene encodes CDR1 LGHNA and CDR2 YNFKEQ. The CDR3 loop reads CASSQDPSGSRNEQFF. CDR3 DNA: TGTGCCAGCAGCCAAGATCCTAGCGGAAGCAGAAATGAGCAGTTCTTC.

The chain recombines TRBV7-6 with TRBJ2-1; TRBD2 might be the D (7 bases). The V end was cut by 0 bases, the J end by 4 bases, with 16 bases between. From germline, CDR1 is SGHVS and CDR2 FNYEAQ. The CDR3 sequence is 17 residues long. In nucleotides, the CDR3 is TGTGCCAGCAGCTTAGCGGGGGCGGGAGTGGGTTACAATGAGCAGTTCTTC. It is translated as CASSLAGAGVGYNEQFF. Full variable domain (remainder filled in from reference TRBV7-6 and TRBJ2-1): GAGVSQSPRYKVTKRGQDVALRCDPISGHVSLYWYRQALGQGPEFLTYFNYEAQQDKSGLPNDRFSAERPEGSISTLTIQRTEQRDSAMYRCASSLAGAGVGYNEQFFGPGTRLTVL.

The chain employs TRBV7-2 and TRBJ2-7; 12 nucleotides line up with TRBD2. The CDR3 is made up of 17 amino acids. Trimming removed 3 bases from V and 0 bases from J; junction bases left unmatched: 6. Germline lookup yields CDR1 SGHTA and CDR2 FQGNSA. CDR3 DNA: TGTGCCAGCAGCTTGAGACTAGCGGGAGTCCCCTCCTACGAGCAGTACTTC. Protein sequence: CASSLRLAGVPSYEQYF.

This clone appeared a few times. The V gene is TRBV5-4, the J gene TRBJ2-7; D possibly corresponds to TRBD1 (5 bases). The CDR3 runs to 13 residues. The germline gives CDR1 SGHNT, CDR2 YYREEE (reference sequence). The V end was cut by 4 bases, the J end by 0 bases, with 8 bases between. The CDR3 region is CASSQGPSYEQYF. CDR3 coding DNA: TGTGCCAGCAGCCAGGGTCCCTCCTACGAGCAGTACTTC.

J is TRBJ2-2 and V is TRBV5-6; 8 nucleotides align to TRBD2. With V trimmed by 2 bases and J by 5 bases, 14 bases remained unmatched. CDR1 and CDR2 from the germline V gene are SGHDT and YYEEEE. The CDR3 extends over 18 amino acids. The CDR3 spells CASSFRFGGARGTGELFF. The CDR3 bases are TGTGCCAGCAGCTTTCGATTCGGGGGGGCTAGAGGTACCGGGGAGCTGTTTTTT.

V and J are TRBV19 and TRBJ1-6; 9 nucleotides match TRBD1. Germline V CDR1 and CDR2: LNHDA, SQIVND (reference sequence). There are 14 residues in the CDR3. With V trimmed by 5 bases and J by 8 bases, 4 bases remained unmatched. CDR3 loop: CASSSGQGYSPLHF. As DNA, the CDR3 is TGTGCCAGTAGTTCGGGACAGGGTTATTCACCCCTCCACTTT.

This chain links TRBV9 with TRBJ2-7; 8 positions match TRBD2. The CDR3 is 15 residues long. The ends lost 0 bases at V and 2 bases at J; junction bases unmatched: 4. Germline V gene lookup returns CDR1 SGDLS and CDR2 YYNGEE. The CDR3 DNA follows: TGTGCCAGCAGCGTAGGCGGCGGGGGGACCTACGAGCAGTACTTC. Translation: CASSVGGGGTYEQYF. The entire variable domain, with the rest obtained from reference TRBV9 and TRBJ2-7, is as follows: DSGVTQTPKHLITATGQRVTLRCSPRSGDLSVYWYQQSLDQGLQFLIQYYNGEERAKGNILERFSAQQFPDLHSELNLSSLELGDSALYFCASSVGGGGTYEQYFGPGTRLTVT.